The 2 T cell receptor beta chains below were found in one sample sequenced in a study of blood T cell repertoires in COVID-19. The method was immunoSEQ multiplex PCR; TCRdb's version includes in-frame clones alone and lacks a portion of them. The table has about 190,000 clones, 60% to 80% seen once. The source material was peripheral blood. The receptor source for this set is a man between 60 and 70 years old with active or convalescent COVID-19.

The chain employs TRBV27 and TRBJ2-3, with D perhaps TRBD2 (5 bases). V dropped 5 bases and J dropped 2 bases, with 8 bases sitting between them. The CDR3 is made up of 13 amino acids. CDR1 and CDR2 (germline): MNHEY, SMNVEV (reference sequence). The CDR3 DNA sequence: TGTGCCAGCAGTGACTATTACACAGATACGCAGTATTTT. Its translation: CASSDYYTDTQYF.

CDR3 region: CASLNQLHTEAFF. The CDR3 coding sequence is TGTGCCAGCCTCAACCAACTCCACACTGAAGCTTTCTTT. V usage is TRBV27 and J usage is TRBJ1-1; D call uncertain. CDR1 and CDR2 from the germline V gene are MNHEY and SMNVEV (reference sequence). The V gene lost 8 bases and the J gene lost 3 bases, with 13 bases spanning the gap. The CDR3 has 13 amino acids.